Below, one T cell receptor (beta chain) is given with its context. The antigen remains unidentified. CDR1 and CDR2 (germline): ENHRY, SYGVKD. V gave up 6 bases and J gave up 3 bases; unmatched junction bases: 2. The CDR3 is 13 residues long. The data originate from a study of early T cells in non-severe SARS-CoV-2 infection. The wider study: The authors sequenced bulk RNA from unsorted whole blood, leaving chains unpaired. Study-level results: Comparison of clonotypes with VDJdb favored anti-spike CD8 responses while missing private and CD4 specificities.

Individual cDNA molecules each received unique molecular identifiers attached to them. MiXCR, applied by TCRdb to the 5' RACE reads, yields one record per CDR3 protein. The profile covers tens of thousands of distinct CDR3 sequences, with around 18% appearing a single time and around 9.8% taken by the ten largest. The chain uses TRBV10-3 and TRBJ2-1; TRBD2 matches at 7 bases. The sequencing used whole blood, collected at baseline. The sequence came from an adult who was a healthcare worker with PCR-confirmed SARS-CoV-2 infection or an uninfected control (not recorded which). Written as DNA, the CDR3 is TGTGCCATCAGACCGGGGGGCTACAATGAGCAGTTCTTC. Translation gives CAIRPGGYNEQFF.